The TCR beta chain under discussion was sequenced for a study of Graves' ophthalmopathy and Graves' hyperthyroidism. This CDR3 is built from 18 residues. CDR1 is MNHEY, CDR2 SMNVEV, per germline (reference sequence). The V end was cut by 3 bases, the J end by 4 bases, with 19 bases between. This clonotype was detected many times. The hyperthyroidism patients, aged 18 to 65, had been newly diagnosed, with under 2 months' duration. Among the exclusions were patients with other autoimmune diseases, uncontrolled infections, pregnancy or lactation. RNA transcripts were the source from which TCR beta CDR3 regions were amplified. First-round RT-PCR used HTBI primers; second-round multiplex PCR followed. MiXCR, run by TCRdb on the multiplex PCR reads, gives a single entry per CDR3 protein. Among a few hundred thousand distinct CDR3 sequences listed, 15% were seen once.

The sequencing input was peripheral blood. This sequence originates from a woman aged 18-35 years with stable Graves' hyperthyroidism. The chain employs TRBV27 and TRBJ1-6; D unresolved. CDR3 nucleotide sequence: TGTGCCAGCAGTTTTTCCGCAGACCCTCTAAGGTATAATTCACCCCTCCACTTT. It translates to CASSFSADPLRYNSPLHF.